The following is a T cell receptor (beta chain) sequence with its context. The antigen remains unidentified. This sample was included in a study of CD8 T cells in ankylosing spondylitis. This CDR3 spans 12 amino acids. Germline V lookup: CDR1 LGHNA, CDR2 YSLEER. V was shortened by 2 bases and J by 5 bases, with 6 bases between the two germline ends. TCRdb reprocessed the 5' RACE reads via MiXCR and lists one record per CDR3 protein. This sample has about 140,000 distinct CDR3 sequences, with 7% to 10% found just once. Broader study findings: Roughly eight highly homologous variants formed a TCR beta motif that appeared characteristic of ankylosing spondylitis blood.

The source is a male donor with ankylosing spondylitis. The sample comprised synovial fluid, either unsorted or a sorted T cell fraction (not recorded which). The genes are TRBV4-3 and TRBJ1-2, with D tentatively TRBD1 (6 bases). This chain's CDR3 is CASSQQGYGYTF. The CDR3 DNA sequence: TGCGCCAGCAGCCAACAGGGGTATGGCTACACCTTC.